One and the same sample provided the 29 T cell receptor beta chains below, sequenced in a study of CXCR3-negative and CXCR3-positive naive CD8 T cells. General study findings and limits: CXCR3-positive naive cells carried more hydrophobic TRB CDR3s than CXCR3-negative naive cells did.

Their cognate antigens are unknown. 5' RACE that incorporated UMI labels was used to prepare the TRB cDNA libraries. TCRdb reanalyzed the 5' RACE reads, giving one entry per CDR3 protein sequence and no DNA. The sample yields approximately 88,000 distinct CDR3 sequences, of which the top ten take up 0.5% to 0.6%. Sequenced material: naive CXCR3+ CD8+ T cells from blood. Subset meaning: CD45RO-CCR7+CD27+CD95- naive CD8+ T cells expressing CXCR3 (TNR3+). The receptors stem from a human donor in good health. Some clones in this sample may be carry-over from other donors' samples.

This rearrangement joins TRBV7-8 to TRBJ2-7; TCRdb outputs TRBD1, but without DNA this stays unchecked. The CDR3 runs to 15 residues. CDR1 is SGHVS and CDR2 is FQNEAQ in the germline V gene. The CDR3: CASSQPGQGRYEQYF.

The chain joins TRBV4-3 to TRBJ2-1; TCRdb's D gene call, TRBD1, goes unchecked for lack of DNA. The CDR3 extends over 16 amino acids. Germline V lookup: CDR1 LGHNA, CDR2 YSLEER. The CDR3 region is CASSQATGGAWNEQFF.

V is TRBV5-1 and J is TRBJ2-7; TCRdb returns TRBD2, unconfirmable since there is no DNA. The CDR3 is 15 amino acids. Germline V lookup: CDR1 SGHRS, CDR2 YFSETQ. This CDR3 reads CASSISGRAVYEQYF.

This rearrangement joins TRBV12-3 or TRBV12-4 to TRBJ2-7; checking the TCRdb D call of TRBD2 is not possible without DNA. This CDR3 comprises 15 residues. The CDR3 sequence: CASSFRLAGQYEQYF.

The gene calls are TRBV7-9 and TRBJ2-7; TCRdb proposes TRBD2, but this gene call is untestable without DNA. The CDR3 length is 15 residues. Looked up from germline, CDR1 is SEHNR and CDR2 is FQNEAQ (reference sequence). CDR3 in amino acids: CASSLDIGREFEQYF.

This chain joins TRBV4-1 and TRBJ1-1. The CDR3 loop spans 11 amino acids. CDR1 is MGHRA and CDR2 is YSYEKL in the germline V gene. The CDR3 reads CASSHYTEAFF.

J is TRBJ1-3 and V is TRBV18. CDR1 is KGHSH and CDR2 is LQKENI in the germline V gene. CDR3 size: 15 residues. The CDR3 sequence is CASSPPPSSGNTIYF.

The chain combines TRBV28 with TRBJ2-5; TCRdb lists TRBD1, though no DNA is available to test this call. The CDR3 covers 12 residues. The V gene's germline CDR1 is MDHEN and CDR2 SYDVKM. CDR3 amino acids: CASSPGTNAQYF. Full variable domain (rest looked up from reference TRBV28 and TRBJ2-5): DVKVTQSSRYLVKRTGEKVFLECVQDMDHENMFWYRQDPGLGLRLIYFSYDVKMKEKGDIPEGYSVSREKKERFSLILESASTNQTSMYLCASSPGTNAQYFGPGTRLLVL.

The V and J genes are TRBV9 and TRBJ2-1. This CDR3 is 15 amino acids long. Germline CDR1 reads SGDLS; CDR2 reads YYNGEE. CDR3 region: CASSVAGAGLNEQFF.

The V call is TRBV15, the J call TRBJ2-3; absent DNA, TCRdb's TRBD2 call cannot be checked. The germline V gene has CDR1 LNHNV and CDR2 YYDKDF (reference sequence). The CDR3 runs 18 residues. CDR3 sequence: CATSRDPRLAGNKDTQYF.

The chain carries TRBV27 and TRBJ1-4. CDR1 is MNHEY and CDR2 is SMNVEV in the germline V gene (reference sequence). The CDR3 loop spans 15 amino acids. This chain's CDR3 is CASSLGGIANEKLFF.

The chain carries TRBV28 and TRBJ2-2. CDR1 MDHEN and CDR2 SYDVKM come from the germline V gene. This CDR3 is 13 amino acids long. The CDR3: CASTGFYTGELFF.

The gene calls are TRBV28 and TRBJ2-7; TCRdb selects TRBD1, and the lack of DNA leaves this call unchecked. The CDR3 has 15 residues. Germline loops: CDR1 MDHEN, CDR2 SYDVKM. The CDR3 loop reads CASSLTGGASSEQYF. Variable domain in full (rest from reference TRBV28 and TRBJ2-7): DVKVTQSSRYLVKRTGEKVFLECVQDMDHENMFWYRQDPGLGLRLIYFSYDVKMKEKGDIPEGYSVSREKKERFSLILESASTNQTSMYLCASSLTGGASSEQYFGPGTRLTVT.

This chain joins TRBV7-9 and TRBJ2-3. The CDR3 length is 12 residues. CDR1 and CDR2 (germline): SEHNR, FQNEAQ (reference sequence). The CDR3 reads CASGGMAYTQYF.

The V call is TRBV28, the J call TRBJ2-7; TCRdb proposes TRBD2, but this gene call is untestable without DNA. CDR1 is MDHEN and CDR2 is SYDVKM in the germline V gene. This CDR3 contains 15 residues. The CDR3 loop reads CASSKQAGPDNEQYF.

The V call is TRBV7-2, the J call TRBJ2-1; TCRdb names TRBD2, which stays unverified in the absence of DNA. This CDR3 contains 15 residues. Germline V CDR1 and CDR2: SGHTA, FQGNSA. CDR3: CASSLTSGVHNEQFF.

J is TRBJ2-7 and V is TRBV28; TCRdb names TRBD1, which stays unverified in the absence of DNA. The germline V gene encodes CDR1 MDHEN and CDR2 SYDVKM. The CDR3 length is 13 residues. The CDR3: CASSLGTDYEQYF.

CDR3 amino acids: CASSLIGNGELFF. This rearrangement joins TRBV7-6 to TRBJ2-2. CDR1 SGHVS and CDR2 FNYEAQ come from the germline V gene. This CDR3 comprises 13 residues.

The chain joins TRBV28 to TRBJ2-5; TCRdb lists TRBD2, though no DNA is available to test this call. CDR1 and CDR2 from the germline V gene are MDHEN and SYDVKM. CDR3 length: 14 residues. CDR3: CASSFGGAQETQYF. Together with reference TRBV28 and TRBJ2-5, the CDR3 gives the full variable domain: DVKVTQSSRYLVKRTGEKVFLECVQDMDHENMFWYRQDPGLGLRLIYFSYDVKMKEKGDIPEGYSVSREKKERFSLILESASTNQTSMYLCASSFGGAQETQYFGPGTRLLVL.

The chain uses TRBV6-2 or TRBV6-3 and TRBJ2-7. The CDR3 extends over 14 amino acids. Germline lookup yields CDR1 MNHEY and CDR2 SVGEGT. CDR3 sequence: CASSYAGAGYEQYF.

The CDR3 spells CASTIGQGGFYEQYF. The chain uses TRBV7-2 and TRBJ2-7; TCRdb indicates TRBD1, and absent DNA this call remains unverified. The CDR3 contains 15 residues. Germline assignment: CDR1 SGHTA and CDR2 FQGNSA.

This chain links TRBV12-3 or TRBV12-4 with TRBJ2-2; TCRdb lists TRBD1, though no DNA is available to test this call. The CDR3 length is 14 residues. This chain's CDR3 is CASTGQGVTGELFF.

The chain joins TRBV28 to TRBJ2-7; there is no DNA to check the TCRdb D call of TRBD1. CDR1 MDHEN and CDR2 SYDVKM come from the germline V gene. The CDR3 length is 14 residues. The CDR3 loop reads CASTVVMAGGEQYF.

This rearrangement joins TRBV12-3 or TRBV12-4 to TRBJ2-3. CDR3 size: 12 residues. The chain's CDR3 is CASSPESDTQYF.

The chain joins TRBV28 to TRBJ2-1; without DNA, the TCRdb call of TRBD1 cannot be checked. This CDR3 contains 12 residues. The germline gives CDR1 MDHEN, CDR2 SYDVKM. CDR3 region: CASGPGGNEQFF.

The chain carries TRBV28 and TRBJ2-3; there is no DNA to check the TCRdb D call of TRBD2. CDR1 is MDHEN, CDR2 SYDVKM, per germline. This CDR3 spans 14 amino acids. This CDR3 is CASSAGLSPDTQYF.

This sequence joins TRBV7-9 and TRBJ2-3; TCRdb's D call, TRBD2, is unchecked because there is no DNA. CDR1 and CDR2 from the germline V gene are SEHNR and FQNEAQ (reference sequence). The CDR3 has 16 residues. The CDR3 sequence: CASSRTRGGVGDTQYF.

The chain couples TRBV30 to TRBJ2-7; absent DNA, TCRdb's TRBD2 call cannot be checked. Per the germline V gene, CDR1 is GTSNPN and CDR2 is SVGIG (reference sequence). The CDR3 length is 14 residues. CDR3 amino acids: CAWTREYSSYEQYF.

This chain links TRBV6-4 with TRBJ1-1. This CDR3 has 15 residues. In germline, CDR1 is MRHNA, CDR2 SNTAGT. Here the CDR3 reads CASSPSSEWNTEALF.